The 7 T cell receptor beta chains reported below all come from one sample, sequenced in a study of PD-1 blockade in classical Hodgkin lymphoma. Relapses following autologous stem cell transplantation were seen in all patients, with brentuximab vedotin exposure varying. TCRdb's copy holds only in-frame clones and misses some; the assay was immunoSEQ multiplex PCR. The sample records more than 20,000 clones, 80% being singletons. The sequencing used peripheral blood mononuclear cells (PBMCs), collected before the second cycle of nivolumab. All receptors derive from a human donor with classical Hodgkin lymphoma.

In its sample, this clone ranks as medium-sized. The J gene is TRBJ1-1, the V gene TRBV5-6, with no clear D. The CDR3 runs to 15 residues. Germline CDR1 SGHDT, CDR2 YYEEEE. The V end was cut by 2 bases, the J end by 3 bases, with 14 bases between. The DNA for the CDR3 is TGTGCCAGCAGCTTTCGGTCACGGGCAGACACTGAAGCTTTCTTT. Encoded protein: CASSFRSRADTEAFF.

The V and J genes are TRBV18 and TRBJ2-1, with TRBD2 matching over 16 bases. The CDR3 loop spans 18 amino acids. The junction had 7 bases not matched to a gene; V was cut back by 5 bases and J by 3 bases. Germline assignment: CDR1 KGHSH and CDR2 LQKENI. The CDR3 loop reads CASSAGTSGRGVYNEQFF. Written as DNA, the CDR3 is TGTGCCAGCTCAGCCGGGACTAGCGGGAGGGGGGTCTACAATGAGCAGTTCTTC.

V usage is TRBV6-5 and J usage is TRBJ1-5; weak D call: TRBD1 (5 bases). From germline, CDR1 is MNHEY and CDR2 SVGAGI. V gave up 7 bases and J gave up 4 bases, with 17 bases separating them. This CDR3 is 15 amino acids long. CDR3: CASMRKTDLNQPQHF. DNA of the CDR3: TGTGCCAGCATGCGGAAGACAGATCTAAATCAGCCCCAGCATTTT.

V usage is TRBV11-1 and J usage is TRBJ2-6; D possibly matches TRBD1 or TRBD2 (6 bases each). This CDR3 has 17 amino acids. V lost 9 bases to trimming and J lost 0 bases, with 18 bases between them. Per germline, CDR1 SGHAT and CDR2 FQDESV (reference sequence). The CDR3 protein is CARGGRAYDSGANVLTF. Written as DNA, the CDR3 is TGTGCCAGAGGGGGGCGGGCATACGACTCTGGGGCCAACGTCCTGACTTTC. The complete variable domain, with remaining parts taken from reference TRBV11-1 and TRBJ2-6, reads EAEVAQSPRYKITEKSQAVAFWCDPISGHATLYWYRQILGQGPELLVQFQDESVVDDSQLPKDRFSAERLKGVDSTLKIQPAELGDSAMYLCARGGRAYDSGANVLTFGAGSRLTVL.

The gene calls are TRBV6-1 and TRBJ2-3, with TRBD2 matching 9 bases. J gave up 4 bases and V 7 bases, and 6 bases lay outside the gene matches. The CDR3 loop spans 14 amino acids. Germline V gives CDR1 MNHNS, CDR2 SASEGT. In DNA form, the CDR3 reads TGTGCCAGCACTAGCGGGGTCTCCCCAGATACGCAGTATTTT. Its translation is CASTSGVSPDTQYF.

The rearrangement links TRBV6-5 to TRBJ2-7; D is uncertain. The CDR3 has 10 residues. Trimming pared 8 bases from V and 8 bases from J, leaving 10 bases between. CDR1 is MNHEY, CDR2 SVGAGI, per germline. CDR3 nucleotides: TGTGCCAGCCGTACGGTCCAGCAGTACTTC. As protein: CASRTVQQYF.

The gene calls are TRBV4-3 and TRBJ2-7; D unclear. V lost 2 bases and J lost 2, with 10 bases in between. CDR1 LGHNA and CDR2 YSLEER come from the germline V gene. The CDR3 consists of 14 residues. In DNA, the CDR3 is TGCGCCAGCAGCCAATTCGTCCAGGCCTACGAGCAGTACTTC. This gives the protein CASSQFVQAYEQYF.